Shown below are 15 T cell receptor beta chains from a single sample sequenced in a study of T cell responses to AZD1222 COVID-19 vaccine. Data came from immunoSEQ multiplex PCR; TCRdb stores just in-frame clones and leaves some out. This sample has 150,000 to 200,000 clones, with 80% to 95% found just once. This specimen was peripheral blood, taken on day 0 of AZD1222 vaccination. The source of these receptors is an adult in good health.

About this clone: A read error may produce the germline difference seen at one junction end. J is TRBJ2-1 and V is TRBV6-1, with 7 bases matching TRBD2. The germline V gene has CDR1 MNHNS and CDR2 SASEGT. CDR3 length: 12 amino acids. CDR3 amino acids: CASSEAWGGVLF. The CDR3 DNA is TGTGCCAGCAGTGAAGCGTGGGGGGGGGTTCTCTTC.

This clone was recorded once. This chain connects TRBV7-6 to TRBJ2-1; 10 bases agree with TRBD2. CDR3 length: 17 amino acids. With 1 base clipped from V and 9 bases from J, the junction kept 12 bases outside the gene matches. Germline assignment: CDR1 SGHVS and CDR2 FNYEAQ. CDR3 sequence (DNA): TGTGCCAGCAGCTTAGGGCTAGCGGGAGTGGTAGGGGGTGAGCAGTTCTTC. It encodes CASSLGLAGVVGGEQFF. The complete variable domain, with remaining parts taken from reference TRBV7-6 and TRBJ2-1, reads GAGVSQSPRYKVTKRGQDVALRCDPISGHVSLYWYRQALGQGPEFLTYFNYEAQQDKSGLPNDRFSAERPEGSISTLTIQRTEQRDSAMYRCASSLGLAGVVGGEQFFGPGTRLTVL.

The V and J genes are TRBV27 and TRBJ2-3, with a possible D match to TRBD2 (6 bases). V lost 3 bases and J 3 bases, leaving 13 bases between the germline ends. The CDR3 has 15 residues. Germline V gives CDR1 MNHEY, CDR2 SMNVEV (reference sequence). The CDR3 nucleotides are TGTGCCAGCAGTTTTTCCGGGACTCTTACAGATACGCAGTATTTT. It encodes CASSFSGTLTDTQYF.

The DNA for the CDR3 is TGTGCCAGCAGTTTGTCGGTAGTCAGAACCCAAGAGACCCAGTACTTC. This gives the protein CASSLSVVRTQETQYF. The V call is TRBV27, the J call TRBJ2-5; the D is unclear. This CDR3 is 16 amino acids long. The germline V and J ends were trimmed by 3 bases and 1 base, with 15 bases remaining between them. Germline loops: CDR1 MNHEY, CDR2 SMNVEV (reference sequence).

V is TRBV9 and J is TRBJ1-2; tentative D call: TRBD1 (5 bases). The V end lost 2 bases, the J end lost 3 bases, and 17 bases lay between the germline ends. The CDR3 is 16 amino acids. Germline CDR1 reads SGDLS; CDR2 reads YYNGEE. The CDR3 here is CASSVNTGGDYYGYTF. CDR3 nucleotide sequence: TGTGCCAGCAGCGTTAATACGGGGGGAGATTACTATGGCTACACCTTC.

This chain joins TRBV18 and TRBJ2-1; TRBD1 aligns across 8 bases. The CDR3 is made up of 15 amino acids. J was trimmed by 3 bases and V by 4 bases; bases with no gene match: 5. The germline gives CDR1 KGHSH, CDR2 LQKENI. CDR3 region: CASSQDRAGYNEQFF. The CDR3 bases are TGTGCCAGCTCACAGGACAGGGCGGGCTACAATGAGCAGTTCTTC.

V is TRBV5-3 and J is TRBJ2-1; D gene ambiguous. TRBV5-3 is sorted into the ORF group, with uncertain function. The CDR3 sequence is 15 residues long. Trimming left V 2 bases short and J 6 bases short, with 15 bases between. DNA of the CDR3: TGTGCCAGAAGCTTAGGCAACAGACGTTCCAATGAGCAGTTCTTC. Its protein is CARSLGNRRSNEQFF.

The chain couples TRBV13 to TRBJ1-5, with D uncertain. CDR1 and CDR2 (germline): PRHDT, FYEKMQ (reference sequence). V dropped 1 base and J dropped 6 bases, with 7 bases sitting between them. This CDR3 region has 13 residues. Here the CDR3 DNA reads TGTGCCAGCAGCTTAGAGGTAGGTCAGCCCCAGCATTTT. Translated, it gives CASSLEVGQPQHF.

The genes are TRBV6-2 or TRBV6-3 and TRBJ2-7; 8 bases are shared with TRBD1. V lost 4 bases to trimming and J lost 5 bases; unmatched junction nucleotides: 10. The CDR3 is 15 amino acids. Germline assignment: CDR1 MNHEY and CDR2 SVGEGT. CDR3 DNA sequence: TGTGCCAGCAGTTTACCGACAGGGGCGATAAACGAGCAGTACTTC. It is translated as CASSLPTGAINEQYF.

This chain links TRBV11-3 with TRBJ2-7, with 11 bases lining up with TRBD1. CDR1 and CDR2 (germline): SGHNT, YENEEA. CDR3 size: 16 residues. After removal of 4 bases from V and 4 bases from J, the junction contained 9 bases not matched to a gene. CDR3 nucleotides: TGTGCCAGCAGCTCCCCCGGGACAGGGGGAGAGTACGAGCAGTACTTC. Its protein is CASSSPGTGGEYEQYF.

V and J are TRBV6-1 and TRBJ1-5; 9 nucleotides match TRBD1. Trimming took 2 bases from V and 2 from J; bases not matched to a gene: 4. This CDR3 is built from 16 residues. The germline V gene has CDR1 MNHNS and CDR2 SASEGT. CDR3 in amino acids: CASSERDREGNQPQHF. CDR3 nucleotides: TGTGCCAGCAGTGAAAGGGACAGGGAGGGCAATCAGCCCCAGCATTTT.

The chain couples TRBV10-3 to TRBJ2-3; D unclear. V lost 2 bases and J lost 6, with 6 bases in between. The CDR3 loop spans 12 amino acids. CDR1 and CDR2 from the germline V gene are ENHRY and SYGVKD. The CDR3 is CAISEAIDTQYF. The DNA of the CDR3 is TGTGCCATCAGTGAGGCGATCGATACGCAGTATTTT.

CDR3 coding DNA: TGTGCCAGCAGTGAAGCCTGGAGCACAGATACGCAGTATTTT. It yields the protein CASSEAWSTDTQYF. The chain uses TRBV6-1 and TRBJ2-3; D not certain. Germline CDR1 reads MNHNS; CDR2 reads SASEGT. Trimming stripped 0 bases from V and 0 bases from J, with 4 bases between. CDR3 length equals 14 residues.

The chain uses TRBV7-2 and TRBJ1-3; D call uncertain. Looked up from germline, CDR1 is SGHTA and CDR2 is FQGNSA. The V end lost 3 bases, the J end lost 4 bases, and 13 bases lay between the germline ends. CDR3 length: 15 residues. The CDR3 here is CASSFRQGSGNTIYF. DNA for the CDR3: TGTGCCAGCAGCTTCAGACAAGGCTCCGGAAACACCATATATTTT.

This clone was seen only a few times. V is TRBV7-2 and J is TRBJ2-3; D is unresolved. CDR3 length: 17 residues. Trimming took 0 bases from V and 4 from J, leaving 17 bases between them. Germline CDR1 and CDR2: SGHTA and FQGNSA. CDR3 DNA sequence: TGTGCCAGCAGCTTAGCTTTAGGCTCAAGAGCCCCAGATACGCAGTATTTT. As protein: CASSLALGSRAPDTQYF. Variable domain in full (rest from reference TRBV7-2 and TRBJ2-3): GAGVSQSPSNKVTEKGKDVELRCDPISGHTALYWYRQSLGQGLEFLIYFQGNSAPDKSGLPSDRFSAERTGGSVSTLTIQRTQQEDSAVYLCASSLALGSRAPDTQYFGPGTRLTVL.